Shown below are 15 T cell receptor beta chains from a single sample sequenced in a study of control samples from healthy donors and cancer patients. Repertoires were generated with immunoSEQ multiplex PCR, while TCRdb's copy carries only in-frame clones and drops some. The data hold roughly 40,000 clones, with 92% observed a single time. The specimen sequenced was blood. The receptors shown here come from a woman in her fifties or sixties in good health.

J is TRBJ1-2 and V is TRBV4-3; D not resolved. The CDR3 is 16 amino acids. V lost 0 bases and J lost 2, with 13 bases in between. Germline V gene data show CDR1 as LGHNA and CDR2 as YSLEER. CDR3 in amino acids: CASSQDGKRQNYGYTF. The CDR3 bases are TGCGCCAGCAGCCAAGATGGGAAGAGACAAAACTATGGCTACACCTTC.

This chain connects TRBV18 to TRBJ1-6; 7 bases are a match to TRBD1. The germline V gene encodes CDR1 KGHSH and CDR2 LQKENI. The ends lost 2 bases at V and 10 bases at J; junction bases unmatched: 5. The length of the CDR3 is 14 residues. The CDR3 DNA reads TGTGCCAGCTCACCAGACAGGGCCCCCTCACCCCTCCACTTT. Protein: CASSPDRAPSPLHF.

The V and J genes are TRBV27 and TRBJ1-1, with D possibly being TRBD1 (5 bases). Germline V gives CDR1 MNHEY, CDR2 SMNVEV (reference sequence). Trimming left V 3 bases short and J 8 bases short, with 13 bases between. CDR3 length: 13 amino acids. The CDR3 nucleotides are TGTGCCAGCAGTTTCCGGGGCCAGAGGGAAGCTTTCTTT. Translating gives CASSFRGQREAFF.

The chain is built from TRBV7-2 and TRBJ1-6; the D gene is possibly TRBD1 (5 bases). The germline V and J ends were trimmed by 5 bases and 5 bases, with 16 bases remaining between them. CDR1 and CDR2 (germline): SGHTA, FQGNSA. The CDR3 runs 16 residues. The CDR3 is CASSPRGGWNNSPLHF. CDR3 DNA sequence: TGTGCCAGCAGCCCCCGGGGGGGGTGGAATAATTCACCCCTCCACTTT.

The chain employs TRBV28 and TRBJ1-3; 7 nucleotides agree with TRBD1. V lost 3 bases to trimming and J lost 5 bases; unmatched junction nucleotides: 7. The CDR3 is 15 amino acids. CDR1 is MDHEN, CDR2 SYDVKM, per germline. CDR3 coding DNA: TGTGCCAGCAGTTTCTCGGCAGGGGGAAGAAACACCATATATTTT. Its translation: CASSFSAGGRNTIYF.

The chain has TRBV19 and TRBJ2-1, with 13 bases fitting TRBD2. This CDR3 region has 15 residues. Germline values: CDR1 LNHDA, CDR2 SQIVND (reference sequence). With 4 bases clipped from V and 7 bases from J, the junction kept 4 bases outside the gene matches. CDR3 nucleotides: TGTGCCAGTAGTACTCGACTAGCGGGGGGTAATGAGCAGTTCTTC. This encodes CASSTRLAGGNEQFF.

V gene TRBV5-6 combines with J gene TRBJ1-4, with no clear D. This CDR3 comprises 15 residues. Per the germline V gene, CDR1 is SGHDT and CDR2 is YYEEEE. V dropped 0 bases and J dropped 0 bases, with 6 bases sitting between them. CDR3 in DNA: TGTGCCAGCAGCTTGGGCCTAACAACTAATGAAAAACTGTTTTTT. Translation: CASSLGLTTNEKLFF.

The chain carries TRBV5-5 and TRBJ2-7; 13 positions agree with TRBD2. CDR1 is SGHKS and CDR2 is YYEKEE in the germline V gene (reference sequence). V shed 4 bases, J shed 0 bases, and the junction held 7 bases outside the gene matches. This CDR3 is built from 17 residues. The CDR3 protein is CASSIEWTSGSSYEQYF. CDR3 nucleotide sequence: TGTGCCAGCAGCATAGAGTGGACTAGCGGGAGCTCCTACGAGCAGTACTTC.

The genes are TRBV6-4 and TRBJ1-1; D is undetermined. With 5 bases removed from V and 1 base from J, the gap between germline ends came to 17 bases. This CDR3 spans 16 amino acids. Germline V CDR1 and CDR2: MRHNA, SNTAGT. The CDR3 here is CASSPEYSRGNTEAFF. CDR3 DNA: TGTGCCAGCAGTCCCGAGTACTCAAGAGGGAACACTGAAGCTTTCTTT.

The chain is built from TRBV7-9 and TRBJ2-5; D is uncertain. Germline lookup yields CDR1 SEHNR and CDR2 FQNEAQ (reference sequence). The CDR3 runs 13 residues. Trimming left V 0 bases short and J 4 bases short, with 6 bases between. The CDR3 region has the DNA TGTGCCAGCAGCTTAGCTATCAGAGAGACCCAGTACTTC. It encodes CASSLAIRETQYF.

The CDR3 sequence is CASSPTWSGANVLTF. The CDR3 DNA sequence: TGTGCCAGCAGCCCGACCTGGTCTGGGGCCAACGTCCTGACTTTC. This sequence joins TRBV6-2 or TRBV6-3 and TRBJ2-6, with D uncertain. Germline CDR1 and CDR2: MNHEY and SVGEGT. The CDR3 extends over 15 amino acids. The ends were cut back, 6 bases at V and 1 base at J, with 10 bases in the middle.

The J gene is TRBJ1-2, the V gene TRBV9; 10 nucleotides line up with TRBD1. Germline CDR1 SGDLS, CDR2 YYNGEE. The CDR3 spans 15 residues. V dropped 3 bases and J dropped 5; count of bases not matched to a gene: 7. Here the CDR3 DNA reads TGTGCCAGCAGCGATACCGGGACAGGGGTTTATGGCTACACCTTC. It is translated as CASSDTGTGVYGYTF.

The chain carries TRBV4-2 and TRBJ2-2; no clear D gene. This CDR3 has 13 amino acids. V was pared by 2 bases and J by 1 base, with 2 bases between. The germline V gene encodes CDR1 LGHNA and CDR2 YNFKEQ. The CDR3 region has the DNA TGTGCCAGCAGCCAATTGAACACCGGGGAGCTGTTTTTT. Amino acid sequence: CASSQLNTGELFF.

The gene calls are TRBV6-2 or TRBV6-3 and TRBJ2-4; no clear D gene. CDR1 is MNHEY, CDR2 SVGEGT, per germline. The CDR3 length is 15 residues. V was cut by 4 bases and J by 1 base, with 11 bases left in between. The CDR3 is CASSWWQRAKNIQYF. CDR3 sequence (DNA): TGTGCCAGCAGTTGGTGGCAGAGGGCCAAAAACATTCAGTACTTC.

V and J are TRBV5-4 and TRBJ2-7; 12 bases are shared with TRBD2. The CDR3 has 14 residues. The junction had 5 bases not matched to a gene; V was cut back by 0 bases and J by 10 bases. Germline V lookup: CDR1 SGHNT, CDR2 YYREEE (reference sequence). CDR3 bases: TGTGCCAGCAGCTTGGAACTAGCGGGGGGCGAACAGTACTTC. Translating it yields CASSLELAGGEQYF.